This record concerns one T cell receptor beta chain sequence. This sample stems from a study of blood T cell repertoires in COVID-19. Study context: Nucleic acid was either cDNA or gDNA, and it came from T cells, B-cell-depleted T cells, or PBMCs.

Authors' analysis steps: The authors estimated nucleated cell counts from reference gene primer amplification. Using immunoSEQ multiplex PCR, the repertoire was profiled, and TCRdb retains in-frame clones only, with some absent. The DNA gave D and trimming, while V, J and clone size come from that table. The repertoire consists of about 66,000 clones, with roughly nine tenths occurring once and the leading ten covering around 7%. There are 13 residues in the CDR3. V lost 5 bases to trimming and J lost 8 bases; unmatched junction nucleotides: 5. Germline V gives CDR1 LNHDA, CDR2 SQIVND (reference sequence).

The gene calls are TRBV19 and TRBJ1-2, with 10 positions matching TRBD1. The sample comprised peripheral blood. This sequence was found in a human donor in a cohort sampled during active COVID-19. DNA for the CDR3: TGTGCCAGTAGTGAAGACAGGGGGCGAGGCTACACCTTC. Its translation: CASSEDRGRGYTF.